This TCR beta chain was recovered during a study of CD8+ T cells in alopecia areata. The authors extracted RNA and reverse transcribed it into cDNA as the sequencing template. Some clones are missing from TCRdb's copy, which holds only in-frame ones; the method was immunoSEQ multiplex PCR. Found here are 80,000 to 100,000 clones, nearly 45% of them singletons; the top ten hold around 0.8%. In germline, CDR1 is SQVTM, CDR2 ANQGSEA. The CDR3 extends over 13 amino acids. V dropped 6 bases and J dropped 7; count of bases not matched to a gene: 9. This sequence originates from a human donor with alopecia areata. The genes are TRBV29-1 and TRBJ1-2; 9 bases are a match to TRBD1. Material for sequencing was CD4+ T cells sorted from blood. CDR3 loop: CSVAGQGPVGYTF. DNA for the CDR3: TGCAGCGTGGCTGGACAGGGGCCCGTTGGCTACACCTTC.